This TCR beta chain was obtained from a study of cytomegalovirus exposure and HLA in healthy donors. Points from the study as a whole: In vitro assays verified that a few CMV-associated chains recognized CMV antigens specifically. Reported results showed that the classifier diagnosed cytomegalovirus status with high specificity and sensitivity.

Profiled with immunoSEQ multiplex PCR; TCRdb holds only in-frame clones, not every one. The table records approximately 270,000 clones, about 88% of them present only once. The germline CDR1 and CDR2 sequences are SQVTM and ANQGSEA. This CDR3 has 13 residues. Trimming left V 3 bases short and J 3 bases short, with 9 bases between. With respect to this clone: Its antigen is still unknown.

The sequencing input was PBMCs. The receptor was isolated from a man between 18 and 29 years old in good health and CMV-seropositive. This chain joins TRBV29-1 and TRBJ2-1; the D is unclear. CDR3 nucleotides: TGCAGCGTTGATAAGGTCAACTACAATGAGCAGTTCTTC. It is translated as CSVDKVNYNEQFF.